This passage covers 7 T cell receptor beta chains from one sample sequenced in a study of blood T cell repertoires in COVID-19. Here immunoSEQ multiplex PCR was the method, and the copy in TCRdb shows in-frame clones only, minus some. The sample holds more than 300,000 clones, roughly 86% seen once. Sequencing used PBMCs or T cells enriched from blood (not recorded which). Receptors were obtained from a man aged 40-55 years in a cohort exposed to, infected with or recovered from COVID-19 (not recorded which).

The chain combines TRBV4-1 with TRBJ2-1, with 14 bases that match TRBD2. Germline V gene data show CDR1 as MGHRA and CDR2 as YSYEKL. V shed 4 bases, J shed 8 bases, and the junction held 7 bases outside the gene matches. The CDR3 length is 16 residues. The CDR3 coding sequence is TGCGCCAGCAGCCTGCGACTAGCGGGAGGGAGGGATGAGCAGTTCTTC. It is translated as CASSLRLAGGRDEQFF.

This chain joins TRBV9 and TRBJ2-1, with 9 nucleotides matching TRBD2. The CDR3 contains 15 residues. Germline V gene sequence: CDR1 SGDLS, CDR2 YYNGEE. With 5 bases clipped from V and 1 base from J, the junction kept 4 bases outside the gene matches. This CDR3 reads CASRVSGRSYNEQFF. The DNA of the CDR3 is TGTGCCAGCAGGGTCAGCGGGAGGTCCTACAATGAGCAGTTCTTC.

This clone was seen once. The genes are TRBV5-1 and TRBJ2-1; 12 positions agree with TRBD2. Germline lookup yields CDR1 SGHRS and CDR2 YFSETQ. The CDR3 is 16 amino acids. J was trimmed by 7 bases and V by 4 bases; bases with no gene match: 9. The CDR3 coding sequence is TGCGCCAGCAGCCGCGGACTAGCGGGGCCTTTAAATGAGCAGTTCTTC. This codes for CASSRGLAGPLNEQFF.

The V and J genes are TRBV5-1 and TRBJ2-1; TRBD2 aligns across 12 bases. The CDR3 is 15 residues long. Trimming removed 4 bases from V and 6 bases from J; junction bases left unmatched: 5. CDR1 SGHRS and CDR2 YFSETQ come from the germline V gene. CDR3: CASSQSSGRANEQFF. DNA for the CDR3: TGCGCCAGCAGCCAATCTAGCGGGAGGGCCAATGAGCAGTTCTTC.

The CDR3 DNA sequence: TGTGCCAGTAGTATATCCGCGGAGAGTTCCAAAAACATTCAGTACTTC. Translation gives CASSISAESSKNIQYF. The chain carries TRBV19 and TRBJ2-4; D is ambiguous. Trimming pared 2 bases from V and 2 bases from J, leaving 13 bases between. This CDR3 spans 16 amino acids. Per germline, CDR1 LNHDA and CDR2 SQIVND (reference sequence).

The CDR3 bases are TGCGCCAGCAGCCAAGGGGGCACAGGGGGTAGGTACGAGCAGTACTTC. Encoded protein: CASSQGGTGGRYEQYF. This rearrangement joins TRBV4-1 to TRBJ2-7; TRBD1 aligns across 8 bases. CDR1 is MGHRA and CDR2 is YSYEKL in the germline V gene. This CDR3 has 16 residues. After removal of 1 base from V and 4 bases from J, the junction contained 9 bases not matched to a gene.

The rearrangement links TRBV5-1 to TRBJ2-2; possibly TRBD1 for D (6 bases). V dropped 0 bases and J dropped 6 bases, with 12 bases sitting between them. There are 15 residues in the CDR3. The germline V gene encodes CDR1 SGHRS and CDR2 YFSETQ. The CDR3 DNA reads TGCGCCAGCAGCTTGGGAGCAGGGGTGGCCGGGGAGCTGTTTTTT. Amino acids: CASSLGAGVAGELFF.